This TCR beta chain was sequenced for a study of blood T cell repertoires in COVID-19 (dated by TCRdb to about 2020). For context, the study as a whole: Samples from collaborators originated in the United States, Italy and Spain and spanned both the acute and convalescent phases of COVID-19. The samples were drawn from the first 160 participants of the ongoing ImmuneRACE study and from some 1,300 subjects provided by 6 global collaborators. The sample metadata nearly always contained a de-identified subject ID, COVID-19 status, age in years and sex. Subjects who had been exposed to COVID-19, were actively infected with it, or had recovered from it provided the deeply sampled blood TCRbeta repertoires that made up the dataset. The material from the prospective study consisted of cDNA or gDNA derived from T cells, B-cell-depleted T cells, or PBMCs. HLA class I and class II types, where available, came from metadata supplied by the sample provider rather than from assay-based typing. A freely available public database, intended as a resource for researchers studying the immune response to SARS-CoV-2, is where the repertoires were released.

The study at large found these results: The amount of clinical and demographic metadata varied by source and participant and was provided uncurated.

TCRbeta CDR3 regions were amplified from genomic DNA by means of the immunoSEQ Assay, a bias-controlled multiplex PCR. The study's processing was this. Within the assay, amplification of reference gene primers was used to estimate how many nucleated cells each sample contained. To quantify the absolute abundance of each unique TCRbeta CDR3 rearrangement, sequence reads were collapsed and filtered. For each sample, productive Simpson clonality was calculated as the square root of Simpson's diversity index across productive rearrangements. What TCRdb holds here is the immuneACCESS table cut down to in-frame rearrangements. Part of the clones is not present; checked against another copy, under half of the missing clones reflect an unresolved V gene, and the others are unexplained. The V and J calls and clone size are taken from that table; D and trimming were inferred from the DNA. This sample holds roughly 160,000 clones; about four fifths were observed only once. Of the sample, around 2.7% falls within the top ten clones.

This clone was seen a handful of times. Its antigen is currently not known. Base qualities are not provided; no much larger clone lies one nucleotide away. Reading from cysteine to phenylalanine, the CDR3 counts 16 amino acids. Only CDR3 DNA is held: 48 bases, read in frame from base 1. The germline V gene (reference sequence) gives CDR1 as GTSNPN and CDR2 as SVGIG. V loses 1 base, J loses 0 bases, and the germline ends lie 10 bases apart. At one collaborating source in Seattle, patients were enrolled during active infection and were followed longitudinally through the course of disease. The collaborating institutions used their own protocols to collect whole blood in K2EDTA tubes. For TCRbeta analysis, collaborator samples were shipped as frozen whole blood, as isolated PBMCs, or as DNA extracted from either sample type.

The sequence came from a woman older than 75 with COVID-19, enrolled during active disease. In this chain, TRBV30 is recombined with TRBJ1-6; the D gene remains uncertain. The specimen sequenced was peripheral blood. Here the CDR3 is given as CAWSALRGSYNSPLHF. The DNA sequence is given as TGTGCCTGGAGTGCACTCCGGGGCTCCTATAATTCACCCCTCCACTTT.